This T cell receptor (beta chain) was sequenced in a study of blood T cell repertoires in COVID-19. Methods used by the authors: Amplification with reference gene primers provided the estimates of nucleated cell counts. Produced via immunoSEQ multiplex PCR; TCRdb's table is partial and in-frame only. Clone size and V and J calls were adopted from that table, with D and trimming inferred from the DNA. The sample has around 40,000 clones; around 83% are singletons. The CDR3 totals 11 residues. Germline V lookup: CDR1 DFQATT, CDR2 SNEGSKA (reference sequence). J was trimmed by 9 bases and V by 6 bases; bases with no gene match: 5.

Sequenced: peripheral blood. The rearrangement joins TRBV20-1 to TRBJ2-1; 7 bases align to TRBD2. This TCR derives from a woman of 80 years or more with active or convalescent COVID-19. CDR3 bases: TGCAGTGCAGGGGAGGGTGGTGAGCAGTTCTTC. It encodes CSAGEGGEQFF.